These T cell receptor beta chains were read from a single sample in a study of OX40 agonist ivuxolimab in advanced cancers. Profiled with immunoSEQ multiplex PCR; TCRdb holds only in-frame clones, not every one. The top ten hold around 1.1% of the sample, which has 94,000 or so clones, roughly 84% seen once. The sequenced sample was CD4+ or CD8+ T cells sorted from blood, obtained in a trial of the OX40 agonist ivuxolimab. The receptors originated from an adult with an advanced solid tumor such as melanoma, head and neck, liver or kidney cancer. CDR3s include the opening cysteine and the closing phenylalanine or tryptophan.

TRBJ2-3,TRBV11-2,15,CASSLAGSGTDTQYF
TRBJ2-5,TRBV18,16,CASSPRPQQGQETQYF
TRBJ2-7,TRBV18,15,CASSPAGTGEYEQYF
TRBJ2-3,TRBV5-1,15,CASSLVGGLEDTQYF
TRBJ1-1,TRBV5-1,17,CASSTIREYPVGTEAFF
TRBJ1-1,TRBV7-3,15,CASSLTGGMNTEAFF
TRBJ2-7,TRBV14,13,CASSQVHGYEQYF
TRBJ2-1,TRBV5-1,16,CASSFLTSGTTNEQFF
TRBJ1-1,TRBV5-1,14,CASSLAGMNTEAFF
TRBJ1-5,TRBV7-3,16,CASSLMVSDSNQPQHF
TRBJ2-7,TRBV19,14,CASSPRQGSYEQYF
TRBJ1-6,TRBV25-1,15,CASSEQDFYNSPLHF
TRBJ1-2,TRBV7-9,14,CASSLKWEGSGYTF
TRBJ1-4,TRBV28,14,CASSSGGANEKLFF
TRBJ2-3,TRBV19,14,CASGRAIVADTQYF
TRBJ2-2,TRBV6-6,14,CASKSGRNTGELFF
TRBJ1-1,TRBV27,16,CASSSRTVMGDTEAFF
TRBJ1-3,TRBV9,15,CASSAQGGSGNTIYF
TRBJ2-3,TRBV19,13,CASSTGGADTQYF
TRBJ1-1,TRBV4-3,13,CASSQDRDTEAFF
TRBJ1-2,TRBV6-5,13,CASISPGHYGYTF
TRBJ2-1,TRBV9,14,CASSGGTGGREQFF
TRBJ2-7,TRBV7-3,14,CASSQGGGISEQYF
TRBJ1-6,TRBV10-3,16,CAIPPHQGSYNSPLHF
TRBJ1-4,TRBV19,14,CASSWTGDSEKLFF
TRBJ2-1,TRBV5-1,15,CASSLGTGGTNEQFF
TRBJ2-3,TRBV18,15,CASSPGGAGGDTQYF
TRBJ1-1,TRBV15,14,CATSRPGRSTEAFF
TRBJ2-5,TRBV6-5,13,CASMRGGRETQYF